A single sample is the source of the 20 T cell receptor beta chains below, sequenced in a study of shared clonotypes between healthy human individuals. The protocol was immunoSEQ multiplex PCR, while the TCRdb copy is restricted to in-frame clones and leaves out a portion. The sample has 950,000 to 1,300,000 clones; 65% to 75% are singletons. The sequencing input was memory CD4+ T cells sorted from blood. As to subset: CD45RA-negative fraction. These receptors were collected from a young man in good health.

This clone showed up just a few times. The V and J genes are TRBV6-8 and TRBJ1-6; D unclear. Trimming cost V 7 bases and J 10 bases, with 11 bases left between them. The length of the CDR3 is 12 residues. Germline V CDR1 and CDR2: MNHGY, SAAAGT. CDR3 DNA sequence: TGTGCCAGCAACCAGACCGAATCACCCCTCCACTTT. Translated, it gives CASNQTESPLHF.

V is TRBV5-1 and J is TRBJ1-3; maybe TRBD1 (5 bases). From germline, CDR1 is SGHRS and CDR2 YFSETQ. V was trimmed by 0 bases and J by 3 bases, leaving 10 bases between them. The length of the CDR3 is 15 residues. In DNA, the CDR3 is TGCGCCAGCAGCTTGGCGGGGGACCGTGGAAACACCATATATTTT. The encoded protein is CASSLAGDRGNTIYF.

The rearrangement links TRBV5-4 to TRBJ2-6, with 11 nucleotides matching TRBD1. The CDR3 is 15 amino acids. V trimming: 7 bases; J trimming: 8 bases; junction bases outside the gene matches: 8. Germline CDR1 reads SGHNT; CDR2 reads YYREEE (reference sequence). The DNA for the CDR3 is TGTGCCAGCGGGGAAGGGACAGGGGGGTCCAACGTCCTGACTTTC. Translating it yields CASGEGTGGSNVLTF.

This clone was detected only a few times. The chain couples TRBV5-5 to TRBJ2-1; no firm D call. This CDR3 contains 13 residues. V gave up 1 base and J gave up 4 bases, with 6 bases separating them. The germline CDR1 and CDR2 sequences are SGHKS and YYEKEE (reference sequence). CDR3 residues: CASSLYDYNEQFF. Here the CDR3 DNA reads TGTGCCAGCAGCTTGTATGATTACAATGAGCAGTTCTTC.

In this sample, this clone turned up once. The chain couples TRBV29-1 to TRBJ2-5, with unresolved D. CDR1 is SQVTM, CDR2 ANQGSEA, per germline. The V and J ends lost 4 bases and 5 bases respectively, with 8 bases between them. This CDR3 has 11 residues. For the CDR3, the DNA is TGCAGCGTTGTAGGAACGGAGACCCAGTACTTC. It encodes CSVVGTETQYF.

The rearrangement joins TRBV21-1 to TRBJ2-1; the tabulated D call, TRBD2, remains unverified against the DNA. TRBV21-1 constitutes a pseudogene. CDR3 size: 17 residues. CDR3 protein: CASEGPGIAVLRDEQFF. CDR3 in DNA: TGTGCCAGCGAAGGTCCCGGTATAGCGGTCCTCAGGGATGAGCAGTTCTTC.

CDR3 nucleotides: TGTGCCAGCAGCGCTAAACAGGGAAGGACTGAAGCTTTCTTT. Translating gives CASSAKQGRTEAFF. The V gene is TRBV5-8, the J gene TRBJ1-1; D is perhaps TRBD1 (6 bases). V was pared by 4 bases and J by 5 bases, with 15 bases between. Germline-derived CDR1 and CDR2 are SGHTS and YDEGEE. The CDR3 spans 14 residues.

The chain has TRBV2 and TRBJ2-7; D is perhaps TRBD2 (6 bases). The length of the CDR3 is 15 residues. The V end lost 4 bases, the J end lost 2 bases, and 15 bases lay between the germline ends. The germline V gene has CDR1 SNHLY and CDR2 FYNNEI. CDR3 residues: CASSVLGGGPYEQYF. The CDR3 DNA is TGTGCCAGCAGTGTATTGGGGGGAGGACCCTACGAGCAGTACTTC. Full variable domain (outside the CDR3, taken from reference TRBV2 and TRBJ2-7): EPEVTQTPSHQVTQMGQEVILRCVPISNHLYFYWYRQILGQKVEFLVSFYNNEISEKSEIFDDQFSVERPDGSNFTLKIRSTKLEDSAMYFCASSVLGGGPYEQYFGPGTRLTVT.

The rearrangement uses TRBV4-3 and TRBJ1-2; D not resolved. V was cut by 0 bases and J by 8 bases, with 16 bases left in between. The germline V gene has CDR1 LGHNA and CDR2 YSLEER. The CDR3 extends over 15 amino acids. CDR3 sequence (DNA): TGCGCCAGCAGCCAAGATCGGGAACAAGCTTGGGGCTACACCTTC. As protein: CASSQDREQAWGYTF.

This chain connects TRBV5-4 to TRBJ2-5, with D perhaps matching TRBD1 or TRBD2 (6 bases each). Germline CDR1 and CDR2: SGHNT and YYREEE (reference sequence). The CDR3 has 14 residues. Trimming cost V 6 bases and J 5 bases, with 17 bases left between them. CDR3 DNA: TGTGCCAGCACCGGTAGGGGGGCCGGGGAGACCCAGTACTTC. Its translation: CASTGRGAGETQYF.

This chain uses TRBV5-1 with TRBJ1-6; tentatively, D is TRBD1 (5 bases). This CDR3 comprises 16 residues. Per the germline V gene, CDR1 is SGHRS and CDR2 is YFSETQ. V lost 3 bases and J lost 5, with 15 bases in between. CDR3 loop: CASSSGPTGDNSPLHF. CDR3 bases: TGCGCCAGCAGCTCGGGACCGACGGGGGATAATTCACCCCTCCACTTT.

The J gene is TRBJ2-7, the V gene TRBV11-2, with D uncertain. The CDR3 runs 15 residues. Trimming removed 5 bases at V and 0 bases at J, with 14 bases between. From germline, CDR1 is SGHAT and CDR2 FQNNGV. The DNA of the CDR3 is TGTGCCAGCAGCGCGGAGAGGTCAAGCTCCTACGAGCAGTACTTC. Translated: CASSAERSSSYEQYF.

The chain is built from TRBV10-3 and TRBJ2-3; 7 bases are shared with TRBD1. The length of the CDR3 is 14 residues. V was pared by 6 bases and J by 5 bases, with 8 bases of the junction left unmatched. Germline CDR1 reads ENHRY; CDR2 reads SYGVKD. The CDR3 loop reads CAISLQGYGDTQYF. CDR3 sequence (DNA): TGTGCCATCAGCCTACAGGGGTACGGAGATACGCAGTATTTT.

V and J are TRBV2 and TRBJ2-5; 13 bases agree with TRBD2. This CDR3 has 16 amino acids. V lost 5 bases and J lost 4; bases outside the gene matches: 7. In germline, CDR1 is SNHLY, CDR2 FYNNEI. The CDR3 bases are TGTGCCAGCAGTCCCACTAGCGGGAGGGCCCGAGAGACCCAGTACTTC. Amino acids: CASSPTSGRARETQYF.

This clone occurred a few times. The J gene is TRBJ2-5, the V gene TRBV5-1; D possibly uses TRBD1 or TRBD2 (6 bases each). V lost 0 bases and J lost 4, with 13 bases in between. This CDR3 region has 15 residues. The V gene's germline CDR1 is SGHRS and CDR2 YFSETQ. As DNA, the CDR3 is TGCGCCAGCAGCTTGGTTAACGGGGGCGGAGAGACCCAGTACTTC. Its translation is CASSLVNGGGETQYF.

This chain uses TRBV5-1 with TRBJ1-1; D unresolved. The ends were cut back, 1 base at V and 0 bases at J, with 4 bases in the middle. This CDR3 comprises 13 residues. CDR1 and CDR2 (germline): SGHRS, YFSETQ. CDR3: CASSLTMNTEAFF. Written as DNA, the CDR3 is TGCGCCAGCAGCTTGACAATGAACACTGAAGCTTTCTTT.

The rearrangement uses TRBV5-1 and TRBJ1-1; D ambiguous. The CDR3 length is 13 residues. V gave up 2 bases and J gave up 5 bases, with 10 bases separating them. Germline CDR1 reads SGHRS; CDR2 reads YFSETQ. CDR3 coding DNA: TGCGCCAGCAGCTTCGCTGAGGGAACTGAAGCTTTCTTT. Its protein product is CASSFAEGTEAFF.

The chain carries TRBV5-4 and TRBJ1-2; TRBD1 matches at 7 bases. The CDR3 is 16 amino acids. Trimming removed 0 bases from V and 8 bases from J; junction bases left unmatched: 13. Germline assignment: CDR1 SGHNT and CDR2 YYREEE (reference sequence). CDR3 loop: CASSLDVMGRGVGYTF. The CDR3 DNA reads as TGTGCCAGCAGCTTGGACGTGATGGGCAGGGGGGTCGGCTACACCTTC.

This sequence joins TRBV18 and TRBJ1-1; D ambiguous. The CDR3 covers 13 residues. The ends were cut back, 6 bases at V and 10 bases at J, with 18 bases in the middle. CDR1 and CDR2 from the germline V gene are KGHSH and LQKENI. The CDR3 here is CASSPPGIVGAFF. CDR3 sequence (DNA): TGTGCCAGCTCCCCCCCGGGGATAGTGGGAGCTTTCTTT.

This clone was seen repeatedly, ten times or more. This chain joins TRBV7-9 and TRBJ2-6; D ambiguous. CDR1 and CDR2 from the germline V gene are SEHNR and FQNEAQ (reference sequence). The CDR3 spans 14 residues. V was cut by 4 bases and J by 4 bases, with 8 bases left in between. This CDR3 is CASSSLGGANVLTF. The DNA for the CDR3 is TGTGCCAGCAGCTCCCTAGGGGGGGCCAACGTCCTGACTTTC. Full variable domain (missing parts from reference TRBV7-9 and TRBJ2-6): DTGVSQNPRHKITKRGQNVTFRCDPISEHNRLYWYRQTLGQGPEFLTYFQNEAQLEKSRLLSDRFSAERPKGSFSTLEIQRTEQGDSAMYLCASSSLGGANVLTFGAGSRLTVL.